A single sample gave rise to the 19 T cell receptor beta chains below, sequenced in a study of regulatory T cells in long-lasting Graves disease. In building TCR beta libraries, iRepertoire HTBI primers were used together with Arm-PCR of CDR3 regions. TCRdb analysed the multiplex PCR reads with MiXCR anew, one entry per CDR3 protein. The sample contains 400,000 to 500,000 distinct CDR3 sequences, 20% to 25% of which appear only once. Time point: persistent/refractory GD, antithyroid drugs over 5 years with positive TRAb. The authors made the TCR library using RNA they extracted from PBMCs. This specimen was peripheral blood mononuclear cells (PBMCs), taken when the disease was refractory, from a patient treated with antithyroid drugs. These TCRs come from a female donor with Graves disease.

This clonotype showed up many times. V usage is TRBV19 and J usage is TRBJ2-5, with TRBD1 matching 7 bases. J gave up 1 base and V 6 bases, and 5 bases lay outside the gene matches. Germline V CDR1 and CDR2: LNHDA, SQIVND (reference sequence). The CDR3 runs 14 residues. The CDR3 is CASSDRVFQETQYF. The CDR3 DNA reads as TGTGCCAGTAGCGACAGGGTCTTCCAAGAGACCCAGTACTTC.

This clonotype appeared many times. The CDR3 spells CASSRRGTEAFF. CDR3 sequence (DNA): TGTGCCAGCAGTCGACGGGGAACTGAAGCTTTCTTT. This chain links TRBV6-1 with TRBJ1-1; D is uncertain. V was pared by 5 bases and J by 5 bases, with 9 bases between. The CDR3 consists of 12 residues. Germline CDR1 reads MNHNS; CDR2 reads SASEGT.

This clonotype was seen only a few times. The chain couples TRBV19 to TRBJ2-5; no firm D call. Per the germline V gene, CDR1 is LNHDA and CDR2 is SQIVND (reference sequence). Trimming removed 4 bases at V and 3 bases at J, with 9 bases between. The CDR3 spans 13 residues. CDR3 in DNA: TGTGCCAGTAGTACGGATTACGAAGAGACCCAGTACTTC. Amino acids: CASSTDYEETQYF.

This clonotype was seen ten or more times. The chain couples TRBV28 to TRBJ2-7; maybe TRBD2 (6 bases). The CDR3 contains 14 residues. CDR1 and CDR2 (germline): MDHEN, SYDVKM. Trimming took 4 bases from V and 5 from J, leaving 15 bases between them. DNA of the CDR3: TGTGCCAGCAGTTCCCCCCTAGCGAGCCACGAGCAGTACTTC. Its protein product is CASSSPLASHEQYF.

Many counts were recorded for this clonotype. The rearrangement joins TRBV7-3 to TRBJ2-5, with 7 bases matching TRBD1. V lost 0 bases to trimming and J lost 4 bases; unmatched junction nucleotides: 2. Germline loops: CDR1 SGHTA, CDR2 FQGTGA. This CDR3 comprises 14 residues. CDR3 amino acids: CASSLTGGAETQYF. As DNA, the CDR3 is TGTGCCAGCAGCTTAACAGGGGGCGCAGAGACCCAGTACTTC.

This clonotype was seen a few times. The chain joins TRBV2 to TRBJ1-5, with TRBD1 matching over 10 bases. The CDR3 runs 18 residues. CDR1 SNHLY and CDR2 FYNNEI come from the germline V gene. The V and J ends lost 7 bases and 0 bases, in that order; junction bases with no gene match: 12. The CDR3 loop reads CASTRARDRGGSNQPQHF. The CDR3 nucleotides are TGTGCCAGCACGCGGGCCCGGGACAGGGGTGGTAGCAATCAGCCCCAGCATTTT.

This clonotype was found many times. The chain carries TRBV18 and TRBJ2-5; the match to TRBD1 covers 7 bases. Per germline, CDR1 KGHSH and CDR2 LQKENI. CDR3 size: 14 residues. With 8 bases clipped from V and 5 bases from J, the junction kept 11 bases outside the gene matches. The CDR3 sequence: CASSPRDSRETQYF. CDR3 coding DNA: TGTGCCAGCAGCCCACGGGACAGTAGGGAGACCCAGTACTTC. The variable domain in full, with the rest retrieved from reference TRBV18 and TRBJ2-5, is NAGVMQNPRHLVRRRGQEARLRCSPMKGHSHVYWYRQLPEEGLKFMVYLQKENIIDESGMPKERFSAEFPKEGPSILRIQQVVRGDSAAYFCASSPRDSRETQYFGPGTRLLVL.

This clonotype was detected many times. The chain uses TRBV28 and TRBJ2-7, with D possibly being TRBD1 (7 bases). This CDR3 comprises 18 residues. Germline loops: CDR1 MDHEN, CDR2 SYDVKM. V lost 2 bases to trimming and J lost 2 bases, with 22 bases between them. CDR3 sequence: CASSLRQGRAEGTYEQYF. The CDR3 DNA follows: TGTGCCAGCAGTTTAAGACAGGGTAGAGCGGAGGGAACCTACGAGCAGTACTTC.

The rearrangement links TRBV7-9 to TRBJ2-3; D call uncertain. The germline V gene encodes CDR1 SEHNR and CDR2 FQNEAQ (reference sequence). The length of the CDR3 is 14 residues. Between the trimmed V and J ends, which lost 5 bases and 3 bases, there was a span of 12 bases. CDR3 loop: CASSRTPGTDTQYF. CDR3 bases: TGTGCCAGCAGCCGGACCCCCGGGACAGATACGCAGTATTTT.

This rearrangement joins TRBV28 to TRBJ2-1; no firm D call. The V gene lost 2 bases and the J gene lost 6 bases, with 8 bases spanning the gap. Germline V lookup: CDR1 MDHEN, CDR2 SYDVKM. The CDR3 has 13 residues. CDR3 in DNA: TGTGCCAGCAGTTTACAATACCCCAATGAGCAGTTCTTC. Its protein product is CASSLQYPNEQFF.

This chain links TRBV29-1 with TRBJ1-1; tentative D call: TRBD1 (5 bases). The CDR3 totals 17 residues. Between the trimmed V and J ends, which lost 3 bases and 0 bases, there was a span of 20 bases. CDR1 and CDR2 (germline): SQVTM, ANQGSEA. As DNA, the CDR3 is TGCAGCGTTGATAGTCGAGACGGTCGGGGGATGAACACTGAAGCTTTCTTT. Its protein is CSVDSRDGRGMNTEAFF.

The rearrangement links TRBV28 to TRBJ2-5; no firm D call. The germline V and J ends were trimmed by 3 bases and 11 bases, with 10 bases remaining between them. This CDR3 has 11 residues. Germline CDR1 MDHEN, CDR2 SYDVKM. The DNA for the CDR3 is TGTGCCAGCAGTTTTTCTGGGCCTCAGTACTTC. Protein sequence: CASSFSGPQYF.

This clonotype was counted a single time. The rearrangement uses TRBV7-9 and TRBJ2-7; TRBD2 matches 9 bases. Germline V lookup: CDR1 SEHNR, CDR2 FQNEAQ (reference sequence). The CDR3 runs 15 residues. V trimming: 5 bases; J trimming: 3 bases; junction bases outside the gene matches: 8. CDR3 sequence: CASSRTSAGGYEQYF. CDR3 DNA sequence: TGTGCCAGCAGCAGGACTAGCGCGGGGGGCTACGAGCAGTACTTC. The whole variable domain, filled in from reference TRBV7-9 and TRBJ2-7, reads DTGVSQNPRHKITKRGQNVTFRCDPISEHNRLYWYRQTLGQGPEFLTYFQNEAQLEKSRLLSDRFSAERPKGSFSTLEIQRTEQGDSAMYLCASSRTSAGGYEQYFGPGTRLTVT.

V gene TRBV12-3 or TRBV12-4 combines with J gene TRBJ1-1; D uncertain. The CDR3 runs to 13 residues. With 3 bases removed from V and 7 bases from J, the gap between germline ends came to 12 bases. This chain's CDR3 is CASSLGLLDEAFF. The CDR3 bases are TGTGCCAGCAGTTTGGGATTACTGGATGAAGCTTTCTTT.

The table lists this clonotype with many counts. The chain joins TRBV6-1 to TRBJ2-7, with 9 bases fitting TRBD2. Germline CDR1 reads MNHNS; CDR2 reads SASEGT. The J segment lost 1 base and the V segment lost 6 bases, leaving 7 bases of the junction unmatched. The CDR3 extends over 15 amino acids. As DNA, the CDR3 is TGTGCCAGCAGCCCGACTAGCGGTCCTTCCTACGAGCAGTACTTC. Residues: CASSPTSGPSYEQYF.

This clonotype was seen ten or more times. The chain employs TRBV7-2 and TRBJ2-2; weak D call: TRBD2 (6 bases). Germline CDR1 is SGHTA and CDR2 is FQGNSA. Trimming took off 8 bases at V and 5 bases at J, with 18 bases between the two ends. This CDR3 contains 15 residues. CDR3 residues: CASRGIRRETGELFF. CDR3 coding DNA: TGTGCCAGCCGGGGTATCAGGCGGGAAACCGGGGAGCTGTTTTTT.

V gene TRBV30 combines with J gene TRBJ2-7, with TRBD1 matching 8 bases. The germline CDR1 and CDR2 sequences are GTSNPN and SVGIG (reference sequence). Trimming removed 3 bases from V and 4 bases from J; junction bases left unmatched: 14. This CDR3 has 16 residues. The CDR3 sequence is CAWSGMVGTGRYEQYF. In nucleotides, the CDR3 is TGTGCCTGGAGCGGGATGGTGGGGACAGGCAGGTACGAGCAGTACTTC.

This clonotype occurred many times. The chain combines TRBV28 with TRBJ1-5; D unresolved. V lost 5 bases and J lost 0, with 5 bases in between. Per the germline V gene, CDR1 is MDHEN and CDR2 is SYDVKM. The CDR3 contains 13 residues. For the CDR3, the DNA is TGTGCCAGCAGTCGGGATAGCAATCAGCCCCAGCATTTT. Amino acid sequence: CASSRDSNQPQHF.

At least ten counts were recorded for this clonotype. The chain couples TRBV28 to TRBJ1-1; 9 bases line up with TRBD1. The CDR3 sequence is 15 residues long. The germline V gene has CDR1 MDHEN and CDR2 SYDVKM. V trimming: 3 bases; J trimming: 6 bases; junction bases outside the gene matches: 8. The CDR3 is CASSFPQTGGSEAFF. In DNA form, the CDR3 reads TGTGCCAGCAGTTTCCCCCAGACAGGGGGGTCTGAAGCTTTCTTT. Complete variable domain (other parts from reference TRBV28 and TRBJ1-1): DVKVTQSSRYLVKRTGEKVFLECVQDMDHENMFWYRQDPGLGLRLIYFSYDVKMKEKGDIPEGYSVSREKKERFSLILESASTNQTSMYLCASSFPQTGGSEAFFGQGTRLTVV.